This T cell receptor beta chain originates from a study of blood T cell repertoires in COVID-19 (dated by TCRdb to about 2020). For the study in its entirety: Collaborator samples came from the United States, Italy and Spain and covered acute and convalescent phases of COVID-19. Where available, HLA class I and class II types were obtained from metadata supplied by the sample provider rather than from assay-based typing. The samples were drawn from the first 160 participants of the ongoing ImmuneRACE study and from 1,254 subjects provided by 6 global collaborators. The dataset comprised deeply sampled blood TCRbeta repertoires from subjects exposed to, actively infected with, or recovered from COVID-19. Nearly every sample came with metadata listing a de-identified subject ID, COVID-19 status, age in years and sex. The prospective study material was composed of cDNA or gDNA derived from T cells, B-cell-depleted T cells, or PBMCs. The repertoires were made available in a free public database intended to serve as a resource for research on the immune response to SARS-CoV-2.

General conclusions and limits of the study: Clinical and demographic metadata were provided uncurated, with the amount varying by source and participant.

V and J lose 5 bases and 5 bases, and a span of 22 bases separates them. In the germline V gene (reference sequence), CDR1 corresponds to LGHDT and CDR2 to YNNKEL. The CDR3, cysteine through phenylalanine, is 18 amino acids long. This entry keeps only the CDR3 DNA: 54 bases, framed from base 1. Each collaborating institution followed its own protocols to collect whole blood in K2EDTA tubes. For TCRbeta analysis, collaborators shipped samples in one of three forms: frozen whole blood, isolated PBMCs, or DNA extracted from either of those sample types. For this clone: Its antigen is currently not known. Base-call qualities are not available, and no considerably larger clone is one nucleotide away.

TCRbeta CDR3 regions were amplified from genomic DNA using the immunoSEQ Assay, a bias-controlled multiplex PCR. The authors processed their data as follows. Within the assay, amplification of reference gene primers was used to estimate how many nucleated cells each sample contained. To quantify the absolute abundance of each unique TCRbeta CDR3 rearrangement, sequence reads were collapsed and filtered. For each sample, productive Simpson clonality was calculated as the square root of Simpson's diversity index across productive rearrangements. TCRdb's version of the immuneACCESS table is confined to in-frame rearrangements and falls short of the full clone set. An unresolved V gene accounts for under half of the shortfall where checked; the remainder is of unknown origin. V, J and clone size are taken as reported in that table, and D and trimming were inferred from the DNA itself. The sample includes 30,000 to 40,000 clones, with approximately 90% observed a single time. In total, the top ten clones hold over 2% of the sample.

The sample consisted of peripheral blood. This chain is built from TRBV3-1 (or the pseudogene TRBV3-2) and TRBJ1-6; the D gene is perhaps TRBD1, on 6 matching bases. This receptor was identified in a middle-aged man with active COVID-19. In nucleotides, the sequence is TGTGCCAGCAGCTCGCGGACAGAAGAAAGAGGGGATAATTCACCCCTCCACTTT. This translates into CASSSRTEERGDNSPLHF.